The 16 T cell receptor beta chains given below trace back to one sample, sequenced in a study of T cell changes during pregnancy in multiple sclerosis. The protocol was immunoSEQ multiplex PCR, while the TCRdb copy is restricted to in-frame clones and leaves out a portion. Seen here are 71,000 or so clones, about 92% observed once, and the top ten hold about 1.2%. Sequences were derived from peripheral blood, sampled in the third trimester of pregnancy. These receptors were collected from a female donor with multiple sclerosis, enrolled in a pregnancy study.

This rearrangement joins TRBV2 to TRBJ2-5; 12 bases map to TRBD1. The germline V gene encodes CDR1 SNHLY and CDR2 FYNNEI. The CDR3 covers 14 residues. V trimming: 7 bases; J trimming: 5 bases; junction bases outside the gene matches: 5. CDR3 DNA: TGTGCCAGCACGGGACAGGGGGCGTGGGAGACCCAGTACTTC. Translated: CASTGQGAWETQYF.

This clone was recorded only once. J is TRBJ2-7 and V is TRBV7-9; TRBD1 might be the D (6 bases). This CDR3 is built from 13 residues. Trimming took off 5 bases at V and 7 bases at J, with 15 bases between the two ends. CDR1 and CDR2 from the germline V gene are SEHNR and FQNEAQ (reference sequence). The CDR3 here is CASSRLQGWEQYF. The DNA for the CDR3 is TGTGCCAGCAGCCGCTTACAGGGTTGGGAGCAGTACTTC.

The chain links TRBV5-1 to TRBJ2-5, with 7 bases aligning to TRBD1. There are 13 residues in the CDR3. Germline loops: CDR1 SGHRS, CDR2 YFSETQ. J was trimmed by 3 bases and V by 6 bases; bases with no gene match: 5. The CDR3 DNA follows: TGCGCCAGCAACGACAGGGAAGAAGAGACCCAGTACTTC. Protein: CASNDREEETQYF.

The chain employs TRBV9 and TRBJ2-5; no clear D. This CDR3 has 13 amino acids. Germline CDR1 is SGDLS and CDR2 is YYNGEE. The V and J ends lost 0 bases and 3 bases respectively, with 6 bases between them. CDR3 DNA sequence: TGTGCCAGCAGCGTAGCCTTAGAAGAGACCCAGTACTTC. This sequence encodes CASSVALEETQYF. Filled out from reference TRBV9 and TRBJ2-5, the complete variable domain reads DSGVTQTPKHLITATGQRVTLRCSPRSGDLSVYWYQQSLDQGLQFLIQYYNGEERAKGNILERFSAQQFPDLHSELNLSSLELGDSALYFCASSVALEETQYFGPGTRLLVL.

This clone was seen only a few times. This rearrangement joins TRBV30 to TRBJ1-1, with 10 positions matching TRBD1. Germline V CDR1 and CDR2: GTSNPN, SVGIG (reference sequence). The V gene end was trimmed by 1 base and the J gene end by 5 bases; junction bases not matched to a gene: 7. The CDR3 extends over 15 amino acids. CDR3 sequence: CAWSDGTGVRTEAFF. In nucleotides, the CDR3 is TGTGCCTGGAGTGACGGGACAGGGGTCCGGACTGAAGCTTTCTTT.

The chain couples TRBV19 to TRBJ1-2; 9 bases match TRBD1. Germline V CDR1 and CDR2: LNHDA, SQIVND (reference sequence). V was clipped by 5 bases and J by 8 bases; unmatched bases: 15. CDR3 length: 16 amino acids. CDR3 in amino acids: CASSPRDREWAEGYTF. The CDR3 DNA sequence: TGTGCCAGTAGTCCCCGGGACAGGGAATGGGCGGAGGGCTACACCTTC.

The chain carries TRBV28 and TRBJ2-1; TRBD2 matches 7 bases. This CDR3 has 16 residues. V was clipped by 1 base and J by 8 bases; unmatched bases: 11. Germline lookup yields CDR1 MDHEN and CDR2 SYDVKM. CDR3 residues: CASSLSTLAARDEQFF. CDR3 bases: TGTGCCAGCAGTTTATCTACCCTAGCGGCTAGGGATGAGCAGTTCTTC. The full variable domain, rest sourced from reference TRBV28 and TRBJ2-1, is DVKVTQSSRYLVKRTGEKVFLECVQDMDHENMFWYRQDPGLGLRLIYFSYDVKMKEKGDIPEGYSVSREKKERFSLILESASTNQTSMYLCASSLSTLAARDEQFFGPGTRLTVL.

This chain links TRBV11-2 with TRBJ1-3, with a possible D match to TRBD1 (6 bases). The germline V gene has CDR1 SGHAT and CDR2 FQNNGV. This CDR3 contains 17 residues. V gave up 4 bases and J gave up 1 base, with 17 bases separating them. The CDR3 loop is CASSSGQTLPSGNTIYF. CDR3 DNA: TGTGCCAGCAGCTCTGGACAGACACTTCCATCTGGAAACACCATATATTTT.

This chain connects TRBV19 to TRBJ2-3, with 9 bases that match TRBD2. J lost 5 bases, V lost 5 bases, and 14 bases had no gene match. The CDR3 totals 17 residues. Germline CDR1 and CDR2: LNHDA and SQIVND (reference sequence). The CDR3 region has the DNA TGTGCCAGTAGTTTCGTACTGGTAGCGGGAGCTCTAGATACGCAGTATTTT. It is translated as CASSFVLVAGALDTQYF.

The chain couples TRBV4-3 to TRBJ2-3; TRBD2 matches at 7 bases. The ends lost 5 bases at V and 2 bases at J; junction bases unmatched: 7. The length of the CDR3 is 15 residues. The V gene's germline CDR1 is LGHNA and CDR2 YSLEER. The CDR3 protein is CASSFTSAPTDTQYF. CDR3 nucleotide sequence: TGCGCCAGCAGCTTTACTAGCGCACCCACAGATACGCAGTATTTT.

V and J are TRBV12-5 and TRBJ2-7; 8 bases are shared with TRBD2. The CDR3 totals 14 residues. CDR1 and CDR2 (germline): LGHNT, FRNRAP. After removal of 2 bases from V and 0 bases from J, the junction contained 0 bases not matched to a gene. CDR3 DNA sequence: TGTGCTAGTGGTTTGACTAGCGGCTCCTACGAGCAGTACTTC. Its protein is CASGLTSGSYEQYF.

J is TRBJ2-1 and V is TRBV28; 8 bases agree with TRBD2. The CDR3 runs to 16 residues. V lost 6 bases, J lost 0 bases, and 7 bases stayed unmatched. Germline V gene lookup returns CDR1 MDHEN and CDR2 SYDVKM. This CDR3 is CASRFATSGSYNEQFF. The CDR3 DNA sequence: TGTGCCAGCAGATTCGCCACTAGCGGCTCCTACAATGAGCAGTTCTTC.

CDR3 in amino acids: CASRVRGLYGANEKLFF. In nucleotides, the CDR3 is TGTGCCAGCAGGGTCAGGGGCCTCTATGGAGCTAATGAAAAACTGTTTTTT. The chain is built from TRBV28 and TRBJ1-4; a possible D gene is TRBD1 (6 bases). This CDR3 spans 17 amino acids. V lost 6 bases and J lost 3, with 20 bases in between. The germline CDR1 and CDR2 sequences are MDHEN and SYDVKM.

This chain links TRBV7-2 with TRBJ2-5; 8 bases match TRBD2. Germline trimming cut 4 bases from V and 4 bases from J; bases unmatched to any gene: 5. Germline V lookup: CDR1 SGHTA, CDR2 FQGNSA. CDR3 length: 14 amino acids. DNA for the CDR3: TGTGCCAGCAGCTCTCAAGCGGGAGCAGAGACCCAGTACTTC. Amino acid sequence: CASSSQAGAETQYF.

The chain employs TRBV19 and TRBJ2-3; TRBD2 agrees at 12 bases. The CDR3 covers 15 residues. Germline V gives CDR1 LNHDA, CDR2 SQIVND (reference sequence). The V segment lost 11 bases and the J segment 6 bases; nucleotides outside the gene matches: 12. The CDR3: CASASGRAVEDTQYF. The DNA for the CDR3 is TGTGCCTCGGCTAGCGGGAGGGCCGTTGAGGATACGCAGTATTTT.

This CDR3 is CASSLRGLAGDTQYF. The CDR3 region has the DNA TGTGCCAGCAGCTTGAGGGGACTAGCGGGAGATACGCAGTATTTT. The chain combines TRBV5-4 with TRBJ2-3; 12 nucleotides agree with TRBD2. After removal of 1 base from V and 5 bases from J, the junction contained 2 bases not matched to a gene. Germline CDR1 is SGHNT and CDR2 is YYREEE (reference sequence). This CDR3 spans 15 amino acids. Combining the CDR3 with reference TRBV5-4 and TRBJ2-3 gives the whole variable domain ETGVTQSPTHLIKTRGQQVTLRCSSQSGHNTVSWYQQALGQGPQFIFQYYREEENGRGNFPPRFSGLQFPNYSSELNVNALELDDSALYLCASSLRGLAGDTQYFGPGTRLTVL.